This T cell receptor (beta chain) was sequenced during a study of beta chain features in type 1 diabetes. Of the isolated RNA, all was reverse transcribed, and so the sequenced material was expressed TCRB transcripts. Here immunoSEQ multiplex PCR was the method, and the copy in TCRdb shows in-frame clones only, minus some. This table has fewer than 350,000 clones, 7.5% to 9.5% appearing once. Trimming shortened V by 3 bases and J by 0 bases, and 9 bases separated the two germline ends. This CDR3 is built from 16 residues. CDR1 is SGHVS, CDR2 FQNEAQ, per germline. The chain couples TRBV7-8 to TRBJ1-6; no clear D. The receptor comes from a woman in her late teens or twenties in good health. The sequenced sample consisted of central memory CD4+ T cells from blood. CDR3 in amino acids: CASSFGGISYNSPLHF. CDR3 DNA sequence: TGTGCCAGCAGCTTTGGAGGGATCTCCTATAATTCACCCCTCCACTTT.